Sequencing of this T cell receptor (beta chain) was carried out in a study of blood T cell repertoires in COVID-19. Study-wide context: Nucleic acid was either cDNA or gDNA, and it came from T cells, B-cell-depleted T cells, or PBMCs.

V was trimmed by 3 bases and J by 5 bases, leaving 14 bases between them. Germline CDR1 and CDR2: SGHTA and FQGTGA. CDR3 length: 15 amino acids. Original methodology: Estimation of nucleated cell counts relied on the amplification of reference gene primers. The assay was immunoSEQ multiplex PCR, and TCRdb's table has in-frame clones only and misses some. D and trimming come from the DNA, and the V and J calls and clone size come from that table. The sample has some 250,000 clones, 85% to 90% seen once. This chain links TRBV7-3 with TRBJ2-1; TRBD2 might be the D (5 bases). Input material: peripheral blood. This TCR derives from a woman in her thirties or forties who had recovered from COVID-19. The CDR3 DNA reads TGTGCCAGCAGCTTCTCGGGGTCGGTGAACAATGAGCAGTTCTTC. Amino acid sequence: CASSFSGSVNNEQFF.